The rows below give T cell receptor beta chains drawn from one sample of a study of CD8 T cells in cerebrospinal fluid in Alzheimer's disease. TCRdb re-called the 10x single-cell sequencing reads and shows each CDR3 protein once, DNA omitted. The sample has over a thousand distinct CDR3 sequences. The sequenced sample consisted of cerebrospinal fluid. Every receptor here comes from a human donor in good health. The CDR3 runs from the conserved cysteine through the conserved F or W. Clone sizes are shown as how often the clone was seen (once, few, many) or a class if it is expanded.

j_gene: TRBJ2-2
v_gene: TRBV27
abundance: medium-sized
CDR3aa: CASSLTGMNTGELFF

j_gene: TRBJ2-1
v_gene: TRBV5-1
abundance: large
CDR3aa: CASSLELGSYNEQFF

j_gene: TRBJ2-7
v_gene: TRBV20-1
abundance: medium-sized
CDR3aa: CSARDLAGGPKGGIYEQYF

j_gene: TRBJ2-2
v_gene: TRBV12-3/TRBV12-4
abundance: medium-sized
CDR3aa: CASSYTNQENTGELFF

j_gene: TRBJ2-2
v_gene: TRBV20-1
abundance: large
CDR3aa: CSARAAGVWDGELFF

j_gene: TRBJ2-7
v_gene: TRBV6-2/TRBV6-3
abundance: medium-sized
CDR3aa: CASSPGLYEQYF

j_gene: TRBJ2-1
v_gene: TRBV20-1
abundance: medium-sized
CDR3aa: CSARIPSDHQLEQFF

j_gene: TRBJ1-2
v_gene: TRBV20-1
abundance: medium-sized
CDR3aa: CSAERGQGTGYTF

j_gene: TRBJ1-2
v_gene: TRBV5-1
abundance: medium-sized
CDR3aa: CASSLYTGAGGYTF

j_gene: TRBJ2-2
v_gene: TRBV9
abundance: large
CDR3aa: CASKSGLTGELFF

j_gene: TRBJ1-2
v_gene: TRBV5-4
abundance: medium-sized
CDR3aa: CASSLDNYGYTF